The TCR beta chain under discussion was sequenced for a study of T-cell reconstitution after alpha-beta-depleted transplantation in children. It was with unique molecular identifiers that the TCRbeta library was prepared. In TCRdb, the PCR reads were re-called with MiXCR into one record per CDR3 protein. This sample carries about 830,000 distinct CDR3 sequences, roughly 15% of them seen once, and the ten largest clones take about 5%. Germline-derived CDR1 and CDR2 are SQVTM and ANQGSEA. The CDR3 consists of 13 residues. Study results and limitations: Where some patients showed high TCRbeta diversity at day 60, it came from recipient T cells and thymic progenitors that had survived. Expanded graft clones, several hundred of them, were reportedly the source of alpha-beta T cells about two months after transplant. A year post-transplant, T-cell counts and diversity derived mostly from newly produced T cells.

This clonotype appeared many times. Its cognate antigen is unknown. An end of the junction differs from the germline gene, which may be a read error. The source was PBMCs, mostly from graft donor cells, collected 360 days after TCRalphabeta/CD19-depleted stem cell transplant. The chain joins TRBV29-1 to TRBJ1-1, with D unresolved. The sequence derives from a male patient aged 5 to 17 who had a stem cell transplant for acute lymphoblastic leukemia, so the T cells may come from the graft donor. The CDR3 region is CSVGSLLNAEAFF. The CDR3 DNA is TGCAGCGTTGGAAGTCTGCTGAACGCTGAAGCTTTCTTT.